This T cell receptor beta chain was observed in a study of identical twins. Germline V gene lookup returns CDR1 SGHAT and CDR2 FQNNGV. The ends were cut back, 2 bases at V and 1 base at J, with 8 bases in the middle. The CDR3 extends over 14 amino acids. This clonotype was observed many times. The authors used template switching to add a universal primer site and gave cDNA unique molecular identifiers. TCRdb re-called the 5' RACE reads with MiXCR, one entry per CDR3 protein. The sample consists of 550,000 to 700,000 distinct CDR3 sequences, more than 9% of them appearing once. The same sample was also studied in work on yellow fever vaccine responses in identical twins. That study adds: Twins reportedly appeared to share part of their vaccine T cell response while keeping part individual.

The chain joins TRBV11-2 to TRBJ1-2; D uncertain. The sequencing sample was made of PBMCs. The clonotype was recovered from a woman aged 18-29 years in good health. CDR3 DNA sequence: TGTGCCAGCAGCTTATCGACTTTTAACTATGGCTACACCTTC. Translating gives CASSLSTFNYGYTF.